This TCR beta chain emerged from a study of T-cell memory formation after mild COVID-19. Findings and limits, study-wide: For contracting clones, CD4+ ones sat mainly in CM and EM, CD8+ in EMRA. The pre-infection memory compartment contained some responding clones, suggesting cross-reactive memory joined.

This clonotype was detected a few times. Its antigen remains unidentified. Trimming stripped 2 bases from V and 5 bases from J, with 9 bases between. This CDR3 contains 13 residues. Germline V CDR1 and CDR2: KGHSH, LQKENI. TCRdb re-derived calls from the 5' RACE reads in MiXCR, one entry per CDR3 protein. Found here are 500,000 to 650,000 distinct CDR3 sequences, less than 25% of them singletons; the top ten hold roughly 8.1%. The rearrangement joins TRBV18 to TRBJ2-5; D remains ambiguous. The sequence came from an adult woman who had mild COVID-19 (a few samples of this study predate the infection). Cell type and time point are not known. Sequenced input: PBMCs or a T cell subset sorted from them (not recorded which). CDR3 bases: TGTGCCAGCTCACCAACGCTGGGGGAGACCCAGTACTTC. It encodes CASSPTLGETQYF.